Each of the 30 T cell receptor beta chains below was sequenced from the same sample in a study of blood T cell repertoires in COVID-19. Libraries were prepared by immunoSEQ multiplex PCR; TCRdb keeps only in-frame clonotypes and omits some of them. The data contain over 120,000 clones, around 87% of them singletons. What was sequenced was PBMCs or T cells enriched from blood (not recorded which). These TCRs come from a man aged 55 to 70 who had recovered from COVID-19.

This clone showed up just once. The V and J genes are TRBV5-8 and TRBJ2-7; D gene ambiguous. The V and J ends lost 3 bases and 2 bases respectively, with 15 bases between them. The CDR3 has 15 residues. The germline V gene has CDR1 SGHTS and CDR2 YDEGEE. The CDR3 loop is CASSSPFRPTYEQYF. CDR3 bases: TGTGCCAGCAGCTCACCCTTCAGGCCGACCTACGAGCAGTACTTC.

The chain has TRBV2 and TRBJ2-1, with D possibly matching TRBD2 (6 bases). The CDR3 covers 15 residues. In germline, CDR1 is SNHLY, CDR2 FYNNEI. V lost 6 bases to trimming and J lost 0 bases, with 12 bases between them. The CDR3 nucleotides are TGTGCCAGCAGCTTAGCGGAGAGCTCCTACAATGAGCAGTTCTTC. Its translation: CASSLAESSYNEQFF.

A single count supports this clone. The chain uses TRBV30 and TRBJ1-3; D gene unclear. The CDR3 contains 13 residues. Germline lookup yields CDR1 GTSNPN and CDR2 SVGIG (reference sequence). Trimming cost V 2 bases and J 0 bases, with 5 bases left between them. CDR3 sequence (DNA): TGTGCCTGGAGTTCGAGCTCTGGAAACACCATATATTTT. This encodes CAWSSSSGNTIYF. Full variable domain (outside the CDR3, taken from reference TRBV30 and TRBJ1-3): SQTIHQWPATLVQPVGSPLSLECTVEGTSNPNLYWYRQAAGRGLQLLFYSVGIGQISSEVPQNLSASRPQDRQFILSSKKLLLSDSGFYLCAWSSSSGNTIYFGEGSWLTVV.

This rearrangement joins TRBV18 to TRBJ2-3; TRBD1 matches at 8 bases. Germline-derived CDR1 and CDR2 are KGHSH and LQKENI. The CDR3 contains 17 residues. With V trimmed by 3 bases and J by 1 base, 9 bases remained unmatched. CDR3 residues: CASSPLRLGQGTDTQYF. In DNA form, the CDR3 reads TGTGCCAGCTCACCCCTGCGACTGGGACAGGGCACAGATACGCAGTATTTT.

This chain uses TRBV29-1 with TRBJ2-1; D might be TRBD1 (5 bases). The CDR3 is 14 residues long. Deletions cut 5 bases from V and 7 bases from J, with 18 bases between. Germline V gene lookup returns CDR1 SQVTM and CDR2 ANQGSEA. The CDR3, as DNA: TGCAGCGTTTTAGGGGATTCTAGGGAAAATGAGCAGTTCTTC. It encodes CSVLGDSRENEQFF.

The chain links TRBV18 to TRBJ1-2; 10 bases map to TRBD1. After removal of 4 bases from V and 1 base from J, the junction contained 15 bases not matched to a gene. The CDR3 has 19 amino acids. CDR1 is KGHSH, CDR2 LQKENI, per germline. As DNA, the CDR3 is TGTGCCAGCTCACTTTTAAATCTCCGAGACAGGGGGCATAACTATGGCTACACCTTC. It translates to CASSLLNLRDRGHNYGYTF.

V gene TRBV30 combines with J gene TRBJ1-5; 7 bases are shared with TRBD1. The CDR3 contains 16 residues. Germline V gene data show CDR1 as GTSNPN and CDR2 as SVGIG (reference sequence). The V and J ends lost 2 bases and 0 bases, in that order; junction bases with no gene match: 7. CDR3 amino acids: CAWSPYRGASNQPQHF. The CDR3 region has the DNA TGTGCCTGGAGTCCCTACAGGGGCGCTAGCAATCAGCCCCAGCATTTT. Full variable domain (rest looked up from reference TRBV30 and TRBJ1-5): SQTIHQWPATLVQPVGSPLSLECTVEGTSNPNLYWYRQAAGRGLQLLFYSVGIGQISSEVPQNLSASRPQDRQFILSSKKLLLSDSGFYLCAWSPYRGASNQPQHFGDGTRLSIL.

The chain has TRBV4-2 and TRBJ2-1, with D possibly being TRBD1 (6 bases). This CDR3 is built from 17 residues. The germline CDR1 and CDR2 sequences are LGHNA and YNFKEQ. V gave up 0 bases and J gave up 9 bases, with 21 bases separating them. CDR3: CASSQEVTASKGGEQFF. The CDR3, as DNA: TGTGCCAGCAGCCAAGAGGTTACGGCTAGTAAAGGGGGTGAGCAGTTCTTC.

J is TRBJ2-7 and V is TRBV18; D is possibly TRBD2 (5 bases). This CDR3 comprises 13 residues. CDR1 is KGHSH, CDR2 LQKENI, per germline. V was shortened by 0 bases and J by 7 bases, with 10 bases between the two germline ends. The CDR3 loop is CASSPPTRREQYF. CDR3 in DNA: TGTGCCAGCTCACCACCAACGAGGAGGGAGCAGTACTTC.

The chain links TRBV5-5 to TRBJ1-5, with 7 bases that match TRBD1. The J segment lost 2 bases and the V segment lost 4 bases, leaving 9 bases of the junction unmatched. The CDR3 sequence is 16 residues long. Germline values: CDR1 SGHKS, CDR2 YYEKEE (reference sequence). The CDR3 region has the DNA TGTGCCAGCAGCCACCATCAGGGGGGTCGCAATCAGCCCCAGCATTTT. Its protein is CASSHHQGGRNQPQHF.

V is TRBV9 and J is TRBJ2-4; 10 bases fit TRBD2. The CDR3 totals 15 residues. V trimming: 2 bases; J trimming: 6 bases; junction bases outside the gene matches: 5. CDR1 is SGDLS, CDR2 YYNGEE, per germline. The CDR3 is CASSVSGGLANIQYF. Here the CDR3 DNA reads TGTGCCAGCAGCGTTAGCGGGGGGTTGGCAAACATTCAGTACTTC.

A word on this clone: Other nucleotide sequences in the sample specify the same CDR3. This chain joins TRBV15 and TRBJ1-5; D remains unclear. V was cut by 2 bases and J by 4 bases, with 3 bases left in between. Germline CDR1 reads LNHNV; CDR2 reads YYDKDF (reference sequence). The CDR3 length is 12 residues. This chain's CDR3 is CATSRPNQPQHF. The DNA of the CDR3 is TGTGCCACCAGCAGACCTAATCAGCCCCAGCATTTT.

This sequence joins TRBV19 and TRBJ2-7, with D tentatively TRBD2 (6 bases). The V and J ends lost 1 base and 2 bases respectively, with 12 bases between them. Germline lookup yields CDR1 LNHDA and CDR2 SQIVND (reference sequence). The CDR3 runs 15 residues. For the CDR3, the DNA is TGTGCCAGTAGTATAGGCGGGACTCGGACCTACGAGCAGTACTTC. Encoded protein: CASSIGGTRTYEQYF.

This clone was seen just once. The chain links TRBV2 to TRBJ1-2, with TRBD1 as a possible D gene (5 bases). This CDR3 comprises 12 residues. CDR1 SNHLY and CDR2 FYNNEI come from the germline V gene. Trimming shortened V by 8 bases and J by 11 bases, and 18 bases separated the two germline ends. The CDR3 nucleotides are TGTGCCAGCGAGACGACAGTTCACGGGTACACCTTC. It yields the protein CASETTVHGYTF. Complete variable domain (other parts from reference TRBV2 and TRBJ1-2): EPEVTQTPSHQVTQMGQEVILRCVPISNHLYFYWYRQILGQKVEFLVSFYNNEISEKSEIFDDQFSVERPDGSNFTLKIRSTKLEDSAMYFCASETTVHGYTFGSGTRLTVV.

The CDR3 loop is CASSVSRGNTEAFF. The CDR3 region has the DNA TGTGCCAGCAGCGTATCAAGAGGGAACACTGAAGCTTTCTTT. The gene calls are TRBV9 and TRBJ1-1; D ambiguous. The germline gives CDR1 SGDLS, CDR2 YYNGEE. Trimming took 1 base from V and 1 from J, leaving 8 bases between them. The CDR3 loop spans 14 amino acids. Together with reference TRBV9 and TRBJ1-1, the CDR3 gives the full variable domain: DSGVTQTPKHLITATGQRVTLRCSPRSGDLSVYWYQQSLDQGLQFLIQYYNGEERAKGNILERFSAQQFPDLHSELNLSSLELGDSALYFCASSVSRGNTEAFFGQGTRLTVV.

Here the CDR3 DNA reads TGTGCCAGCAGCCCATGGGGACAGGGGGCCTTGGGCTACACCTTC. It is translated as CASSPWGQGALGYTF. The V gene is TRBV7-6, the J gene TRBJ1-2; 12 nucleotides match TRBD1. CDR3 size: 15 residues. The V and J ends lost 5 bases and 8 bases, in that order; junction bases with no gene match: 9. Germline V CDR1 and CDR2: SGHVS, FNYEAQ.

DNA of the CDR3: TGTGCCAGCTCACCAGGGACAGGGGTAAGTCAGCCCCAGCATTTT. This translates into CASSPGTGVSQPQHF. The chain joins TRBV18 to TRBJ1-5; the match to TRBD1 covers 10 bases. Trimming took 2 bases from V and 6 from J; bases not matched to a gene: 4. The CDR3 runs to 15 residues. From germline, CDR1 is KGHSH and CDR2 LQKENI.

This chain links TRBV7-8 with TRBJ2-7; D is possibly TRBD1 (7 bases). CDR3 length equals 15 residues. Per the germline V gene, CDR1 is SGHVS and CDR2 is FQNEAQ. Trimming removed 4 bases from V and 0 bases from J, with 13 bases in between. CDR3 sequence reads: CASSYARGDSYEQYF. The CDR3 bases are TGTGCCAGCAGCTATGCCAGGGGGGACTCCTACGAGCAGTACTTC.

This chain links TRBV4-1 with TRBJ1-2, with 9 bases that match TRBD1. After removal of 1 base from V and 1 base from J, the junction contained 1 base not matched to a gene. CDR3 size: 15 residues. Germline CDR1 is MGHRA and CDR2 is YSYEKL. CDR3 bases: TGCGCCAGCAGCCAAGTGGGACAGGGTAACTATGGCTACACCTTC. Translated, it gives CASSQVGQGNYGYTF.

The chain uses TRBV12-3 or TRBV12-4 and TRBJ1-2, with D possibly matching TRBD1 (6 bases). CDR3 length equals 12 residues. V lost 7 bases and J lost 8, with 14 bases in between. The CDR3 DNA follows: TGTGCCAGCACCTTAGGGGGTTTGGGCTACACCTTC. This encodes CASTLGGLGYTF.

This sequence joins TRBV24-1 and TRBJ2-6; perhaps TRBD1 as D (6 bases). Per germline, CDR1 KGHDR and CDR2 SFDVKD. This CDR3 spans 20 amino acids. Trimming left V 5 bases short and J 2 bases short, with 24 bases between. DNA for the CDR3: TGTGCCACCAGTGCTTCGTCAAGGCAGGGGTTTCGCGCTGGGGCCAACGTCCTGACTTTC. Amino acid sequence: CATSASSRQGFRAGANVLTF.

The chain employs TRBV18 and TRBJ2-1; perhaps TRBD1 as D (6 bases). This CDR3 has 16 amino acids. The germline CDR1 and CDR2 sequences are KGHSH and LQKENI. The V end lost 3 bases, the J end lost 7 bases, and 19 bases lay between the germline ends. The CDR3 DNA reads as TGTGCCAGCTCACCCCGAGACAGGTTCGATGGGAATGAGCAGTTCTTC. This encodes CASSPRDRFDGNEQFF.

The rearrangement links TRBV19 to TRBJ2-3; D possibly corresponds to TRBD2 (6 bases). Between the trimmed V and J ends, which lost 4 bases and 2 bases, there was a span of 7 bases. Germline V gives CDR1 LNHDA, CDR2 SQIVND (reference sequence). This CDR3 has 13 residues. The CDR3 region is CASSRRDTDTQYF. DNA for the CDR3: TGTGCCAGTAGTAGGCGGGACACAGATACGCAGTATTTT.

V and J are TRBV2 and TRBJ2-2; D uncertain. CDR1 and CDR2 from the germline V gene are SNHLY and FYNNEI. The length of the CDR3 is 12 residues. Trimming removed 8 bases from V and 4 bases from J, with 8 bases in between. CDR3 sequence (DNA): TGTGCCAGCCTGCGAGGCACCGGGGAGCTGTTTTTT. As protein: CASLRGTGELFF.

The gene calls are TRBV9 and TRBJ2-1, with D maybe TRBD2 (6 bases). Germline assignment: CDR1 SGDLS and CDR2 YYNGEE. V was trimmed by 1 base and J by 6 bases, leaving 11 bases between them. The CDR3 sequence is 14 residues long. The CDR3 sequence is CASSVYGGFNEQFF. In DNA form, the CDR3 reads TGTGCCAGCAGCGTATACGGGGGATTCAATGAGCAGTTCTTC.

The chain combines TRBV27 with TRBJ1-6; tentative D call: TRBD1 (6 bases). Trimming stripped 4 bases from V and 6 bases from J, with 10 bases between. There are 14 residues in the CDR3. Per the germline V gene, CDR1 is MNHEY and CDR2 is SMNVEV (reference sequence). The CDR3 loop is CASSWTDPNSPLHF. The CDR3 nucleotides are TGTGCCAGCAGTTGGACAGATCCTAATTCACCCCTCCACTTT.

J is TRBJ2-7 and V is TRBV5-1, with 9 bases that match TRBD1. Germline values: CDR1 SGHRS, CDR2 YFSETQ. Losses at the gene ends were 2 bases for V and 3 bases for J; bases not matched to a gene: 9. This CDR3 contains 16 residues. The CDR3 DNA reads TGCGCCAGCAGCTTCCTACAACCGGGACAGGGCTACGAGCAGTACTTC. Its protein product is CASSFLQPGQGYEQYF. The full variable domain, in which reference TRBV5-1 and TRBJ2-7 provide the parts outside the CDR3, is KAGVTQTPRYLIKTRGQQVTLSCSPISGHRSVSWYQQTPGQGLQFLFEYFSETQRNKGNFPGRFSGRQFSNSRSEMNVSTLELGDSALYLCASSFLQPGQGYEQYFGPGTRLTVT.

A single count supports this clone. This chain links TRBV19 with TRBJ2-2, with D unresolved. Trimming cost V 1 base and J 7 bases, with 13 bases left between them. The CDR3 has 15 amino acids. Germline V gene data show CDR1 as LNHDA and CDR2 as SQIVND (reference sequence). CDR3 residues: CASSIGRFPRGELFF. The CDR3 DNA sequence: TGTGCCAGTAGTATAGGTCGGTTCCCCCGCGGGGAGCTGTTTTTT.

The J gene is TRBJ2-7, the V gene TRBV2, with D possibly TRBD2 on 5 matching bases. Germline lookup yields CDR1 SNHLY and CDR2 FYNNEI. This CDR3 is built from 13 residues. The V gene lost 6 bases and the J gene lost 3 bases, with 12 bases spanning the gap. The CDR3 coding sequence is TGTGCCAGCAGCCGTAACCGGGGCTACGAGCAGTACTTC. Translating it yields CASSRNRGYEQYF.

In this sample, this clone turned up once. The chain recombines TRBV28 with TRBJ2-1, with 8 bases identical to TRBD1. The germline gives CDR1 MDHEN, CDR2 SYDVKM. J was trimmed by 2 bases and V by 6 bases; bases with no gene match: 6. The CDR3 extends over 15 amino acids. The CDR3 coding sequence is TGTGCCAGCAGGCCAGGGGGCCCTACCTACAATGAGCAGTTCTTC. Its translation is CASRPGGPTYNEQFF.